Listed below are T cell receptor beta chains from one sample, sequenced in a study of CD8 T cell repertoires and HIV-1 epitope variants. Produced via immunoSEQ multiplex PCR; TCRdb's table is partial and in-frame only. Here the sample spans 90,000 or so clones, 70% to 75% being singletons. The sequenced sample was uncultured baseline CD8+ T cells from peripheral blood mononuclear cells (PBMCs). The receptor set was obtained from a male donor with HIV. CDR3s include the opening cysteine and the closing phenylalanine or tryptophan. The order of the fields is CDR3 length, clone size, V gene, J gene, D gene, CDR3 DNA, CDR3 protein. D genes are given only for firm matches. Rows give clone size only sometimes, using once, few, many, or a class for an expanded clone.

>13|.|TRBV6-6|TRBJ2-3|TRBD2
TGTGCCAGCAGTAGCGGGAGTGCGGATACGCAGTATTTT
CASSSGSADTQYF
>15|.|TRBV7-2|TRBJ2-7|.
TGTGCCAGCAGCTTAGATCGGTCGACCTCCTACGAGCAGTACTTC
CASSLDRSTSYEQYF
>14|.|TRBV27|TRBJ2-4|.
TGTGCCAGTCTACGGGACGACGAGCCTAACATTCAGTACTTC
CASLRDDEPNIQYF
>16|few|TRBV27|TRBJ2-3|TRBD2
TGTGCCAGCTCTCTTATTTTAGCGGGGGGCACAGATACGCAGTATTTT
CASSLILAGGTDTQYF
>15|few|TRBV5-6|TRBJ2-1|.
TGTGCCAGCAGCGGGACTGGGAACCCCGGGAATGAGCAGTTCTTC
CASSGTGNPGNEQFF
>14|.|TRBV19|TRBJ1-4|.
TGTGCCAGTAGTATCCCTTTCACGGATGAAAAACTGTTTTTT
CASSIPFTDEKLFF
>19|.|TRBV9|TRBJ1-3|.
TGTGCCAGCAGCGTATCAGGGGTCGCACAGGGCTACTCTGGAAACACCATATATTTT
CASSVSGVAQGYSGNTIYF
>16|.|TRBV14|TRBJ1-2|.
TGTGCCAGCAGCCAAGATCTCGGGAGGTTGGACTATGGCTACACCTTC
CASSQDLGRLDYGYTF
>16|.|TRBV19|TRBJ2-1|TRBD2
TGTGCCAGTAGTATAGAACTAGCGGGATGGGGAAGTGAGCAGTTCTTC
CASSIELAGWGSEQFF
>13|.|TRBV29-1|TRBJ1-1|.
TGCAGCGAGCCCGGGACGTTGAACACTGAAGCTTTCTTT
CSEPGTLNTEAFF
>13|.|TRBV14|TRBJ2-1|.
TGTGCCAGCAGCCCAAATGGGGGGAATGAGCAGTTCTTC
CASSPNGGNEQFF
>13|few|TRBV14|TRBJ2-1|TRBD1
TGTGCCAGCAGCCAAGTCCTAGACAGGGAAAAGTTCTTC
CASSQVLDREKFF
>12|.|TRBV27|TRBJ2-7|.
TGTGCCAGCAGCTTACGGTGGGGCGAGCAGTACTTC
CASSLRWGEQYF
>15|once|TRBV5-4|TRBJ2-1|TRBD2
TGTGCCAGCAGCCCCTCAGCGGGGCCCTACAATGAGCAGTTCTTC
CASSPSAGPYNEQFF
>14|.|TRBV5-4|TRBJ1-6|.
TGTGCCAGCAGCCGGGAGGGTCAAGAGTCACCCCTCCACTTT
CASSREGQESPLHF
>13|.|TRBV5-1|TRBJ1-1|.
TGCGCCAGCAGCCCCGCTAGTTTGACTGAAGCTTTCTTT
CASSPASLTEAFF
>15|.|TRBV23-1|TRBJ1-2|TRBD1
TGCGCCAGCAGTCAAGAGGGAACAGGGGGCTATGGCTACACCTTC
CASSQEGTGGYGYTF
>14|.|TRBV5-1|TRBJ2-3|TRBD2
TGCGCCAGCAGCCAAGGGACTAGCGGAGATACGCAGTATTTT
CASSQGTSGDTQYF
>15|.|TRBV7-9|TRBJ2-1|TRBD1
TGTGCCAGCAGCCCGACAGGGGTCTCCTACAATGAGCAGTTCTTC
CASSPTGVSYNEQFF
>15|few|TRBV5-1|TRBJ2-7|TRBD2
TGCGCCAGCAGCTTGAACGGGGGGAGCTCCTACGAGCAGTACTTC
CASSLNGGSSYEQYF
>14|.|TRBV6-6|TRBJ2-1|.
TGTGCCAGCAGGGCGGGATACGTCTACAATGAGCAGTTCTTC
CASRAGYVYNEQFF
>15|.|TRBV5-6|TRBJ2-7|.
TGTGCCAGCAGCCAGGGGCTAGCGGATTCCTACGAGCAGTACTTC
CASSQGLADSYEQYF
>14|.|TRBV19|TRBJ1-1|.
TGTGCCAGTAGTATTAGGGGCATGAACACTGAAGCTTTCTTT
CASSIRGMNTEAFF
>14|.|TRBV7-2|TRBJ2-1|.
TGTGCCAGCAGCTTTTCGGGCAGGAACAATGAGCAGTTCTTC
CASSFSGRNNEQFF
>15|many|TRBV7-8|TRBJ2-1|.
TGTGCCAGCAGCTTAACACAGGGCCCCTCGGATGAGCAGTTCTTC
CASSLTQGPSDEQFF
>17|.|TRBV19|TRBJ2-7|.
TGTGCCAGTAGTAACGGTGTGAGGCAGGGGAGCTCCTACGAGCAGTACTTC
CASSNGVRQGSSYEQYF
>15|.|TRBV7-9|TRBJ1-6|.
TGTGCCAGCAGCCGGGGCACGCCATATAATTCACCCCTCCACTTT
CASSRGTPYNSPLHF
>13|.|TRBV7-2|TRBJ2-7|.
TGTGCCAGCAGCTTAGGAGTCCTCCCCGAGCAGTACTTC
CASSLGVLPEQYF
>15|.|TRBV7-2|TRBJ1-1|TRBD1
TGTGCCAGCAGCCCAGAGGGGACAGTTAACACTGAAGCTTTCTTT
CASSPEGTVNTEAFF
>14|.|TRBV7-8|TRBJ2-7|TRBD1
TGTGCCAGCAGCTCGGACAGGGTTCGGAACGAGCAGTACTTC
CASSSDRVRNEQYF
>14|.|TRBV7-3|TRBJ2-7|TRBD2
TGTGCCAGCAGCCCGAGGAGCGGGGGATCCGAGCAGTACTTC
CASSPRSGGSEQYF
>12|.|TRBV12-5|TRBJ2-1|.
TGTGCTAGTGGTTTAGTTTTTGGTGAGCAGTTCTTC
CASGLVFGEQFF
>14|.|TRBV29-1|TRBJ1-2|.
TGCAGCGTTGCGGTGACAGGCCCCTGGTATGGCTACACCTTC
CSVAVTGPWYGYTF
>14|.|TRBV9|TRBJ2-1|.
TGTGCCAGCAGCGTTTCGAGCTCCTACAATGAGCAGTTCTTC
CASSVSSSYNEQFF
>15|few|TRBV2|TRBJ1-4|.
TGTGCCAGCAGTGACTTGAGACAGAGTAATGAAAAACTGTTTTTT
CASSDLRQSNEKLFF
>16|.|TRBV7-2|TRBJ2-2|.
TGTGCCAGCAGCCCAGGGACGCCTTGGGGCACCGGGGAGCTGTTTTTT
CASSPGTPWGTGELFF
>11|.|TRBV28|TRBJ2-7|.
TGTGCCAGCAGCGCTCTGGGCGAGCAGTACTTC
CASSALGEQYF
>14|once|TRBV19|TRBJ2-2|TRBD1
TGTGCCAGTAGTACTACAGGGGATACCGGGGAGCTGTTTTTT
CASSTTGDTGELFF
>13|.|TRBV19|TRBJ2-7|TRBD1
TGTGCCAGTTCTCTAGCAGGGGGCATCGAGCAGTACTTC
CASSLAGGIEQYF